This record concerns one T cell receptor (beta chain) sequence. Antigen unknown. The data were taken from a study of Ad26.COV2.S vaccination and SARS-CoV-2 variants. Study context: Donor got 5x10^10 or 1x10^11 viral particles of Ad26.COV2.S.

Study results and limitations: Spike-specific TCR breadth in vaccine recipients exceeded that seen in placebo recipients.

Treatment of the sample: around 19 received Ad26.COV2.S at low or high dose, single or two shots; 5 received placebo; per-sample allocation not given. Each sample was drawn 63 days after the first injection (of vaccine or placebo). Sequenced by immunoSEQ multiplex PCR; TCRdb stores in-frame clones only, minus some. The sample carries about 500,000 clones, 80% to 90% recorded once. V was pared by 2 bases and J by 7 bases, with 7 bases of the junction left unmatched. The CDR3 is 15 amino acids. Germline V CDR1 and CDR2: SGHTS, YDEGEE. The chain uses TRBV5-8 and TRBJ2-1; TRBD1 agrees at 9 bases. This specimen consisted of peripheral blood, obtained in a trial of Ad26.COV2.S vaccine versus placebo. The source of this sequence is a person between 18 and 65 years old who received the Ad26.COV2.S COVID-19 vaccine or a placebo. CDR3 nucleotide sequence: TGTGCCAGCAGCTTCCAGGGACAGGGTTTAAATGAGCAGTTCTTC. It encodes CASSFQGQGLNEQFF.